This TCR beta chain was retrieved from a study of cytomegalovirus exposure and HLA in healthy donors. Study results and caveats: Cytomegalovirus association was listed for about 160 TCR beta chains. Presence/absence analyses took donor sequencing depth as roughly uniform.

13 Jbeta primers and 60 Vbeta primers were used for the PCR. The repertoire was sequenced with immunoSEQ multiplex PCR; TCRdb's copy has only in-frame clones and lacks some. Of 75,000 to 90,000 clones listed, over 60% are singletons. At collection, donors were nominally healthy, but unrecorded immune exposures were probable. In regard to this clone: Antigen: not known.

The CDR3 has 16 residues. Losses at the gene ends were 3 bases for V and 8 bases for J; bases not matched to a gene: 9. Germline CDR1 and CDR2: GTSNPN and SVGIG (reference sequence). The receptor was isolated from a man between 35 and 55 years old in good health and CMV-seronegative. The sequenced sample consisted of PBMCs. The rearrangement links TRBV30 to TRBJ2-1, with 14 bases lining up with TRBD2. The DNA of the CDR3 is TGTGCCTGGAGGCCCAGAGGGACTAGCGGGAGTTATGAGCAGTTCTTC. This sequence encodes CAWRPRGTSGSYEQFF.